Included here is one T cell receptor (beta chain) sequence, with context. Antigen unknown. The data stem from a study of T cell responses to AZD1222 COVID-19 vaccine. Study results and limitations: Nearly half of spike-specific TCRs reportedly target unmutated variant regions. Spike-specific TCRs gained breadth and depth after people received two AZD1222 doses.

Clones were read by immunoSEQ multiplex PCR, and TCRdb kept only the in-frame ones, dropping some. The top ten hold 4% to 4.5% of the sample, which has around 100,000 clones, roughly 86% seen once. The specimen comprised peripheral blood, sampled on day 0 of MenACWY control vaccination. This TCR was recovered from an adult in good health.

The CDR3 DNA reads as TGCGCCAGCAGCTTGGGGCAGCGGAGCACAGATACGCAGTATTTT. Amino acid sequence: CASSLGQRSTDTQYF. The rearrangement uses TRBV5-1 and TRBJ2-3, with D possibly matching TRBD2 (5 bases). Germline CDR1 SGHRS, CDR2 YFSETQ. Trimming pared 0 bases from V and 0 bases from J, leaving 8 bases between. There are 15 residues in the CDR3.